These 20 T cell receptor beta chains were sequenced from one sample in a study of T cell repertoires in cytomegalovirus infection. One entry per CDR3 protein, called by TCRdb with MiXCR from the reads. The table lists 200,000 or so distinct CDR3 sequences, approximately 30% of them singletons. Material for sequencing was PBMCs. The source of these receptors is a human donor in good health (CMV status not recorded). Some clones in this sample may be carry-over from other donors' samples.

In its sample, this clonotype was seen a few times. The chain carries TRBV29-1 and TRBJ1-1; D gene uncertain. The length of the CDR3 is 11 residues. Germline assignment: CDR1 SQVTM and CDR2 ANQGSEA. V lost 4 bases and J 0 bases, leaving 3 bases between the germline ends. In DNA form, the CDR3 reads TGCAGCGTTGGGATGAACACTGAAGCTTTCTTT. Its translation: CSVGMNTEAFF.

The V and J genes are TRBV5-1 and TRBJ1-1; TRBD1 aligns across 8 bases. Germline assignment: CDR1 SGHRS and CDR2 YFSETQ. The trim removed 4 bases at V and 1 base at J, leaving 6 bases unmatched. The length of the CDR3 is 15 residues. In DNA, the CDR3 is TGCGCCAGCAGCCCGGCCGGACAGGGGAACACTGAAGCTTTCTTT. Its protein product is CASSPAGQGNTEAFF.

The chain is built from TRBV11-2 and TRBJ2-5; 8 bases align to TRBD2. Trimming cost V 3 bases and J 2 bases; bases outside gene matches: 8. This CDR3 spans 16 amino acids. CDR1 is SGHAT and CDR2 is FQNNGV in the germline V gene. The CDR3 nucleotides read TGTGCCAGCAGCTTCTCTGCGGGGGGCCAGCAAGAGACCCAGTACTTC. This translates into CASSFSAGGQQETQYF.

Only a few counts were recorded for this clonotype. The J gene is TRBJ1-1, the V gene TRBV6-2 or TRBV6-3, with D maybe TRBD1 (5 bases). The CDR3 runs 15 residues. The V end lost 6 bases, the J end lost 4 bases, and 18 bases lay between the germline ends. The germline CDR1 and CDR2 sequences are MNHEY and SVGEGT. The CDR3 DNA sequence: TGTGCCAGCAGCCCTCCGAAAGGGGTAATCACTGAAGCTTTCTTT. Its translation: CASSPPKGVITEAFF.

The rearrangement links TRBV29-1 to TRBJ2-1; D call uncertain. Germline lookup yields CDR1 SQVTM and CDR2 ANQGSEA. Between the trimmed V and J ends, which lost 5 bases and 4 bases, there was a span of 3 bases. The CDR3 extends over 10 amino acids. The chain's CDR3 is CSVIYNEQFF. The CDR3 region has the DNA TGCAGCGTTATTTACAATGAGCAGTTCTTC.

The table lists this clonotype with a few counts. The chain couples TRBV6-5 to TRBJ1-2; no clear D. The germline V gene encodes CDR1 MNHEY and CDR2 SVGAGI. Trimming removed 3 bases from V and 2 bases from J, with 13 bases in between. The CDR3 runs 15 residues. CDR3 loop: CASSYELGSNYGYTF. CDR3 sequence (DNA): TGTGCCAGCAGTTATGAGTTGGGGTCCAACTATGGCTACACCTTC.

The chain joins TRBV2 to TRBJ2-3; D gene unclear. The CDR3 loop spans 13 amino acids. The ends were cut back, 7 bases at V and 0 bases at J, with 8 bases in the middle. Germline V gene sequence: CDR1 SNHLY, CDR2 FYNNEI. CDR3: CASTYSSTDTQYF. In nucleotides, the CDR3 is TGTGCCAGCACCTACTCTAGCACAGATACGCAGTATTTT.

This clonotype was counted only a few times. The CDR3 DNA sequence: TGTGCCAGCAGCCAAGATGGGGGTGGGGGGACTGAAGCTTTCTTT. The encoded protein is CASSQDGGGGTEAFF. The J gene is TRBJ1-1, the V gene TRBV14, with D maybe TRBD1 (5 bases). The germline V gene has CDR1 SGHDN and CDR2 FVKESK. The CDR3 contains 15 residues. Trimming removed 0 bases at V and 5 bases at J, with 13 bases between. The full variable domain, in which reference TRBV14 and TRBJ1-1 provide the parts outside the CDR3, is EAGVTQFPSHSVIEKGQTVTLRCDPISGHDNLYWYRRVMGKEIKFLLHFVKESKQDESGMPNNRFLAERTGGTYSTLKVQPAELEDSGVYFCASSQDGGGGTEAFFGQGTRLTVV.

The chain recombines TRBV3-1 with TRBJ2-7; 8 nucleotides align to TRBD1. The trim removed 1 base at V and 3 bases at J, leaving 5 bases unmatched. Germline V CDR1 and CDR2: LGHDT, YNNKEL (reference sequence). The CDR3 is 15 residues long. CDR3 DNA sequence: TGTGCCAGCAGCCAAGGGTGGACAGGGAACTACGAGCAGTACTTC. Amino acids: CASSQGWTGNYEQYF.

The rearrangement links TRBV29-1 to TRBJ1-4; 9 bases map to TRBD1. Trimming cost V 0 bases and J 10 bases; bases outside gene matches: 6. The V gene's germline CDR1 is SQVTM and CDR2 ANQGSEA. There are 14 residues in the CDR3. Here the CDR3 DNA reads TGCAGCGTTGAAGATCTTCAGGGACAGGGAAAACTGTTTTTT. Protein: CSVEDLQGQGKLFF.

The J gene is TRBJ1-1, the V gene TRBV11-2; unclear D gene. V was cut by 5 bases and J by 0 bases, with 10 bases left in between. Germline V gene lookup returns CDR1 SGHAT and CDR2 FQNNGV. The CDR3 has 14 residues. The CDR3 DNA follows: TGTGCCAGCAGCGAAACTTGGCTGAACACTGAAGCTTTCTTT. This codes for CASSETWLNTEAFF.

The sample holds a few counts of this clonotype. This chain joins TRBV18 and TRBJ1-1, with 9 bases that match TRBD1. Germline-derived CDR1 and CDR2 are KGHSH and LQKENI. V shed 0 bases, J shed 1 base, and the junction held 0 bases outside the gene matches. The CDR3 is made up of 15 amino acids. Written as DNA, the CDR3 is TGTGCCAGCTCACCACCGGACAGGGGGAACACTGAAGCTTTCTTT. Translated, it gives CASSPPDRGNTEAFF.

The chain joins TRBV12-3 or TRBV12-4 to TRBJ1-1; 9 bases agree with TRBD1. The CDR3 runs 16 residues. Germline trimming cut 6 bases from V and 3 bases from J; bases unmatched to any gene: 11. The CDR3 reads CASRAYRGQGDTEAFF. The CDR3 DNA reads as TGTGCCAGCAGGGCTTACAGGGGGCAGGGGGACACTGAAGCTTTCTTT.

This chain joins TRBV14 and TRBJ2-7; D not certain. The V and J ends lost 2 bases and 8 bases respectively, with 10 bases between them. The length of the CDR3 is 12 residues. The germline gives CDR1 SGHDN, CDR2 FVKESK. The CDR3 region is CASSQLFGKQYF. DNA for the CDR3: TGTGCCAGCAGCCAATTGTTTGGGAAGCAGTACTTC.

The rearrangement uses TRBV5-5 and TRBJ1-1; TRBD1 aligns across 8 bases. Losses at the gene ends were 5 bases for V and 6 bases for J; bases not matched to a gene: 15. Germline assignment: CDR1 SGHKS and CDR2 YYEKEE (reference sequence). This CDR3 has 16 amino acids. CDR3 coding DNA: TGTGCCAGCAGGTTACGGGAGGACAGGGTAATCGCTGAAGCTTTCTTT. This encodes CASRLREDRVIAEAFF.

This chain links TRBV11-2 with TRBJ2-3, with 12 bases matching TRBD2. The CDR3 is 16 residues long. Germline V lookup: CDR1 SGHAT, CDR2 FQNNGV. Unmatched junction bases numbered 6, after V lost 3 bases and J lost 5 bases. This chain's CDR3 is CASSFSSGGARDTQYF. In nucleotides, the CDR3 is TGTGCCAGCAGCTTCTCTAGCGGGGGGGCAAGAGATACGCAGTATTTT. Full variable domain (outside the CDR3, taken from reference TRBV11-2 and TRBJ2-3): EAGVAQSPRYKIIEKRQSVAFWCNPISGHATLYWYQQILGQGPKLLIQFQNNGVVDDSQLPKDRFSAERLKGVDSTLKIQPAKLEDSAVYLCASSFSSGGARDTQYFGPGTRLTVL.

This clonotype occurred a few times. The chain combines TRBV6-2 or TRBV6-3 with TRBJ1-1; D call uncertain. In germline, CDR1 is MNHEY, CDR2 SVGEGT. This CDR3 has 14 residues. V lost 4 bases, J lost 5 bases, and 14 bases lay in between. CDR3: CASSLTGEVTEAFF. The CDR3 nucleotides are TGTGCCAGCAGTTTGACCGGGGAAGTGACTGAAGCTTTCTTT.

This chain connects TRBV6-5 to TRBJ1-5; D is unclear. Between the trimmed V and J ends, which lost 5 bases and 1 base, there was a span of 6 bases. Germline CDR1 is MNHEY and CDR2 is SVGAGI. CDR3 size: 13 residues. The CDR3 here is CASSDNSNQPQHF. The CDR3 DNA reads TGTGCCAGCAGTGACAACAGCAATCAGCCCCAGCATTTT.

V gene TRBV5-5 combines with J gene TRBJ1-2, with D unresolved. The germline CDR1 and CDR2 sequences are SGHKS and YYEKEE (reference sequence). Trimming removed 0 bases at V and 3 bases at J, with 12 bases between. CDR3 length equals 15 residues. The CDR3, as DNA: TGTGCCAGCAGCTTGGCAACGGACCCAGACTATGGCTACACCTTC. This gives the protein CASSLATDPDYGYTF. The full variable domain, rest sourced from reference TRBV5-5 and TRBJ1-2, is DAGVTQSPTHLIKTRGQQVTLRCSPISGHKSVSWYQQVLGQGPQFIFQYYEKEERGRGNFPDRFSARQFPNYSSELNVNALLLGDSALYLCASSLATDPDYGYTFGSGTRLTVV.

The table lists this clonotype with many counts. The V and J genes are TRBV7-6 and TRBJ2-5; possible D gene TRBD1, 6 bases. Germline V gene sequence: CDR1 SGHVS, CDR2 FNYEAQ. V was cut by 2 bases and J by 5 bases, with 21 bases left in between. The CDR3 totals 17 residues. CDR3 coding DNA: TGTGCCAGCAGCTTATTCCAGGGACACGGCTCGAGGGAGACCCAGTACTTC. The encoded protein is CASSLFQGHGSRETQYF.